This is a list of T cell receptor beta chains from one sample in a study of technical replicates of blood from a handful of donors. Assay: immunoSEQ multiplex PCR; the TCRdb copy retains only in-frame clones and omits some. The sample holds 75,000 to 90,000 clones, 85% to 95% seen once. Sequencing used T cells isolated from PBMCs. The receptors here all came from a human donor in good health. Each CDR3 is given without its conserved first and last residue. Fields, in order: CDR3 length, V gene, CDR3 protein.

cdr3_length: 10; v_call: TRBV28; cdr3_aa: ASSLTRLQLF
cdr3_length: 12; v_call: TRBV4-1; cdr3_aa: ASSPQGPNTEAF
cdr3_length: 13; v_call: TRBV5-8; cdr3_aa: ASSADLSGPEKLF
cdr3_length: 14; v_call: TRBV19; cdr3_aa: ASSMGQGISGNTIY
cdr3_length: 16; v_call: TRBV27; cdr3_aa: ASSPGTGVPPRNTEAF
cdr3_length: 16; v_call: TRBV19; cdr3_aa: ASSIGWPSGQDQETQY
cdr3_length: 11; v_call: TRBV14; cdr3_aa: ASSQEILETQY
cdr3_length: 15; v_call: TRBV19; cdr3_aa: ASSIGRLAGETDTQY
cdr3_length: 12; v_call: TRBV7-9; cdr3_aa: ASSFREALYEQY
cdr3_length: 13; v_call: TRBV2; cdr3_aa: ASRLSVSRGETQY
cdr3_length: 16; v_call: TRBV18; cdr3_aa: ASSPLPQGAGGANVLT
cdr3_length: 12; v_call: TRBV19; cdr3_aa: ATTDRGSGNTIY
cdr3_length: 11; v_call: TRBV9; cdr3_aa: ASSVGEGGGYT
cdr3_length: 14; v_call: TRBV2; cdr3_aa: ASSDPGTTLYNEQF
cdr3_length: 12; v_call: TRBV4-1; cdr3_aa: ASSQERAGGGYT
cdr3_length: 15; v_call: TRBV25-1; cdr3_aa: ASSDGWRGSSYRTQY
cdr3_length: 13; v_call: TRBV7-6; cdr3_aa: ASSSRQGMNTEAF
cdr3_length: 15; v_call: TRBV10-1; cdr3_aa: ASSRVAPDHMNTEAF
cdr3_length: 11; v_call: TRBV2; cdr3_aa: ASSLTGKGGYT
cdr3_length: 12; v_call: TRBV18; cdr3_aa: ASSGQEGYYGYT
cdr3_length: 13; v_call: TRBV18; cdr3_aa: ASSPTGTINYGYT
cdr3_length: 14; v_call: TRBV7-8; cdr3_aa: ASSRGLAGGSHEQF
cdr3_length: 10; v_call: TRBV2; cdr3_aa: ASSRDQETQY
cdr3_length: 14; v_call: TRBV11-2; cdr3_aa: ASRSTSGGLNFAQY
cdr3_length: 12; v_call: TRBV5-4; cdr3_aa: ASSYGTEEYGYT
cdr3_length: 14; v_call: TRBV7-9; cdr3_aa: ASSLDMSAGPYEQY
cdr3_length: 12; v_call: TRBV5-1; cdr3_aa: ASSPDRWETEAF
cdr3_length: 11; v_call: TRBV6-5; cdr3_aa: ASRFSSGNTIY
cdr3_length: 13; v_call: TRBV9; cdr3_aa: ASRRQGTNTGELF
cdr3_length: 14; v_call: TRBV25-1; cdr3_aa: ASSRRTWDNHSPLH
cdr3_length: 13; v_call: TRBV28; cdr3_aa: ASRYSNGRINEQF
cdr3_length: 16; v_call: TRBV7-4; cdr3_aa: ASSSANDRERRVLRLF
cdr3_length: 13; v_call: TRBV7-9; cdr3_aa: ASSLRGGNTGELF
cdr3_length: 11; v_call: TRBV5-1; cdr3_aa: ASSPAVGSGYT
cdr3_length: 13; v_call: TRBV6-1; cdr3_aa: ASRDEDRLNQPQH
cdr3_length: 16; v_call: TRBV7-9; cdr3_aa: ASSPGTSGDLIQETQY
cdr3_length: 13; v_call: TRBV7-9; cdr3_aa: ASSLITEGLETQY
cdr3_length: 14; v_call: TRBV5-1; cdr3_aa: ASSTGRGAYTDTQY
cdr3_length: 12; v_call: TRBV27; cdr3_aa: ASSGYPHTDTQY
cdr3_length: 12; v_call: TRBV7-9; cdr3_aa: ASSHTGIQETQY
cdr3_length: 11; v_call: TRBV30; cdr3_aa: AWSRGGSNEQF
cdr3_length: 12; v_call: TRBV2; cdr3_aa: ASSPPSGQGFVT
cdr3_length: 13; v_call: TRBV25-1; cdr3_aa: ASSELRGQHYEQY
cdr3_length: 21; v_call: TRBV28; cdr3_aa: ASRGLGTDENRGIRSSYNEQF